This T cell receptor beta chain was retrieved from a study of T cell repertoires in cytomegalovirus infection. Study overall: As its CMV epitopes, the study selected recently identified HLA-C-restricted and well-studied HLA-B-restricted targets. Public TCR beta signatures were indicative of both CMV infection and a matching HLA type.

The CDR3 is made up of 13 amino acids. The germline CDR1 and CDR2 sequences are PRHDT and FYEKMQ (reference sequence). V was cut by 2 bases and J by 2 bases, with 7 bases left in between. TCRdb re-derived calls from the reads in MiXCR, one entry per CDR3 protein. The sample consists of about 890,000 distinct CDR3 sequences, about a third of them appearing once. Worth noting for this clonotype: No antigen is known for it.

Study results and caveats: Cumulative frequency (of public TCR beta family members) identified carriers of CMV plus the relevant HLA. CMV-specific TCR beta clonotypes restricted by HLA-C dominated the ex vivo response.

The sequence derives from a human donor in good health (CMV status not recorded). Some clones in this sample may be carry-over from other donors' samples. The material sequenced was cultured CD8+ T cells from PBMCs, taken from culture after CMV antigen stimulation. This chain uses TRBV13 with TRBJ2-7; no clear D gene. In DNA, the CDR3 is TGTGCCAGCAGCTTATCACAGCCCTACGAGCAGTACTTC. Translation gives CASSLSQPYEQYF.